This T cell receptor beta chain is drawn from a study of T cells in Graves' hyperthyroidism and ophthalmopathy. Amplified regions were TCR beta CDR3 sequences from RNA transcripts. When the TCR CDR3 underwent first-round RT-PCR, the HTBI primer set was used. TCRdb re-called the multiplex PCR reads with MiXCR, one entry per CDR3 protein. Of some 500,000 distinct CDR3 sequences listed, about 16% are singletons. The PBMCs were taken from roughly 10 ml of fresh peripheral blood. Germline values: CDR1 WNHNN, CDR2 SYGVQD (reference sequence). The germline V and J ends were trimmed by 8 bases and 3 bases, with 8 bases remaining between them. This CDR3 spans 12 amino acids.

The chain uses TRBV10-1 and TRBJ1-5; D not resolved. Sequenced input: blood. The clonotype was recovered from a young woman with Graves' ophthalmopathy. As DNA, the CDR3 is TGCGCCAGCGGTCGGTACAATCAGCCCCAGCATTTT. It codes for CASGRYNQPQHF.